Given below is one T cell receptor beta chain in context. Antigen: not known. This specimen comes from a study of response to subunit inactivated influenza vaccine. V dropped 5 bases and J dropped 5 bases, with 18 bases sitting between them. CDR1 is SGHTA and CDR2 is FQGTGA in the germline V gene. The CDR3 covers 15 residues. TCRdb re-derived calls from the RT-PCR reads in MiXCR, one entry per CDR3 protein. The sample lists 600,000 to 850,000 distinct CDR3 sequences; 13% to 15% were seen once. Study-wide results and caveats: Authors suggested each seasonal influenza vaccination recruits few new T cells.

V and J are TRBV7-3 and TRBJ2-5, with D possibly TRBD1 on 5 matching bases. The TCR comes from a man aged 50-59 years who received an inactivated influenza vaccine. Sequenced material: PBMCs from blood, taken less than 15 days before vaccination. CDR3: CASSPGGRVVETQYF. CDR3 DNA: TGTGCCAGCAGCCCTGGCGGCAGGGTGGTGGAGACCCAGTACTTC.